This T cell receptor beta chain was profiled in a study of cytomegalovirus exposure and HLA in healthy donors. About the research overall: The 110 million or so unique TCR beta sequences, from roughly 170 million T cells, were found by an earlier analysis. Notes on the study in general: A previous analysis found most TCR beta V segments productive roughly 87% or roughly 30% of the time. A likely sequencing artifact accounted for one observed cluster of highly shared sequence variants.

This CDR3 region has 14 residues. The germline gives CDR1 MNHEY, CDR2 SVGAGI. Trimming at V came to 8 bases and at J to 8 bases, leaving 8 bases not matched to a gene. In the PCR, 60 Vbeta and 13 Jbeta primers were used. Data came from immunoSEQ multiplex PCR; TCRdb stores just in-frame clones and leaves some out. This sample's table reports fewer than 150,000 clones. Comment on this clone: Its target is not known.

The V call is TRBV6-5, the J call TRBJ1-6; 8 bases are a match to TRBD1. This sequence was found in a man aged 40-50 years in good health and CMV-seronegative. The sample was PBMCs. The CDR3 reads CASRTGSLDSPLHF. For the CDR3, the DNA is TGTGCCAGCCGGACAGGGAGCTTGGATTCACCCCTCCACTTT.